By share, the clone carrying this T cell receptor (beta chain) counts as medium-sized. The antigen is not known. MiXCR was run by TCRdb on the 5' RACE reads, yielding one entry per CDR3 protein. Among 9,500 or so distinct CDR3 sequences listed, more than 10% were seen once. The sample originates from a study of spatial heterogeneity in lung cancer. About the research overall: Alpha-chain sequences were consistently detected less often than beta-chain sequences. The study's findings and limits: Expanded intratumoral alpha and beta TCR counts tracked tumor mutation counts.

As for time point: sample taken at primary tumor resection. Donation came from approximately 69 patients with untreated early-stage non-small cell lung cancer. Researchers sequenced whole RNA taken from tumor, nontumor lung or frozen PBMC without sorting. This TCR was recovered from a male donor with early-stage non-small cell lung cancer. This material consisted of lung tumor tissue, taken at surgery.

In DNA form, the CDR3 reads TGTGCCAGCAGCCAAATCGACAATGAGCAGTTCTTC. Translating it yields CASSQIDNEQFF. This chain connects TRBV4-2 to TRBJ2-1; D not certain. Looked up from germline, CDR1 is LGHNA and CDR2 is YNFKEQ. Trimming cost V 2 bases and J 5 bases, with 4 bases left between them. The CDR3 sequence is 12 residues long.